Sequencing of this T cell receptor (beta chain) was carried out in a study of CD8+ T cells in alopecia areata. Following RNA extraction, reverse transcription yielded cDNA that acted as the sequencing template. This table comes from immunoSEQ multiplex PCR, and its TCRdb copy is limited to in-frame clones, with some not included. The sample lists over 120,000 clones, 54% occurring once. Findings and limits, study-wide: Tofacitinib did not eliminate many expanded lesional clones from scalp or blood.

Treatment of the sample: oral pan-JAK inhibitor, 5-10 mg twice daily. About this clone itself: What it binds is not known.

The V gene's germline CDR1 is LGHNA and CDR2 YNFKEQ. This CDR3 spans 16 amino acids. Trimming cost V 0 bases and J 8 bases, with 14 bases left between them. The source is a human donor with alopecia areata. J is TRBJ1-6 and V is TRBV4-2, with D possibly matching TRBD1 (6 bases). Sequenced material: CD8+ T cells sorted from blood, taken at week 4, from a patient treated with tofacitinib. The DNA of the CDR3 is TGTGCCAGCAGCCAAGATAAAGGGGGAGTCTATTCACCCCTCCACTTT. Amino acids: CASSQDKGGVYSPLHF.